These T cell receptor beta chains were read from a single sample in a study of yellow fever vaccine responses in identical twins. One entry per CDR3 protein, called by TCRdb with MiXCR from the RT-PCR reads. This sample has about 720 distinct CDR3 sequences, with over 90% found just once. The sequencing used T cells from blood (PBMCs), unsorted or a sorted subset (not recorded which), collected before or after yellow fever vaccination (not recorded which). These receptors all stem from a woman in her late teens or twenties who received the yellow fever vaccine. Each CDR3 is given with its conserved first and last residue. The D gene is left open where the match is weak. Clone sizes are given selectively: once, few, many, or a class where the clone is expanded.

j_call,clone_size,v_call,cdr3_length,d_call,cdr3_nt,cdr3_aa
TRBJ1-1,-,TRBV25-1,15,-,TGTGCCAGCAGTGAACTGGGGGGGGAGAACACTGAAGCTTTCTTT,CASSELGGENTEAFF
TRBJ2-1,-,TRBV11-1,15,-,TGTGCCAGCAGCGTATCGGGACGGCTGAGGGATGAGCAGTTCTTC,CASSVSGRLRDEQFF
TRBJ1-3,-,TRBV6-1,18,-,TGTGCCAGCAGCACCCATCAGAATCTCTCCGGTAACGGAAACACCATATATTTT,CASSTHQNLSGNGNTIYF
TRBJ2-3,-,TRBV20-1,14,-,TGCAGTGCTAGAGATCGGCGGGTGGCGGTTACGCAGTATTTT,CSARDRRVAVTQYF
TRBJ1-5,-,TRBV11-3,15,-,TGTGCCAGCAGCTTAGCCCCAGGTAGCAATCAGCCCCAGCATTTT,CASSLAPGSNQPQHF
TRBJ1-5,-,TRBV15,15,-,TGTGCCACCAGCTCCCAGGGAGGGGATAGGCAGCCCCAGCATTTT,CATSSQGGDRQPQHF
TRBJ2-7,-,TRBV20-1,15,-,TGCAGTGCTCAAGGTCTCGGACGGGCACTTTACGAGCAGTACTTC,CSAQGLGRALYEQYF
TRBJ2-1,once,TRBV6-1,15,-,TGTGCCAGCTACACCAGGGTCAGGCCCTACAATGAGCAGTTCTTC,CASYTRVRPYNEQFF
TRBJ1-2,-,TRBV7-2,14,-,TGTGCCAGCAGCTACGGGACAATGAGTCCTGGCTACACCTTC,CASSYGTMSPGYTF
TRBJ2-7,-,TRBV2,12,-,TGTGCCAGCAGTGCCTCTTCCTACGAGCAGTACTTC,CASSASSYEQYF
TRBJ2-5,-,TRBV6-1,16,TRBD2,TGTGCCAGCAGCTCCACCCTAGCGGGGGGGAAAGAGACCCAGTACTTC,CASSSTLAGGKETQYF
TRBJ1-5,-,TRBV4-1,15,-,TGCGCCAGCAGCCAAGATCAGTTGAGGGATCAGCCCCAGCATTTT,CASSQDQLRDQPQHF
TRBJ2-2,-,TRBV5-1,16,TRBD1,TGCGCCAGCAGCACCGGACAGGGGGCGACTACCGGGGAGCTGTTTTTT,CASSTGQGATTGELFF
TRBJ1-5,-,TRBV10-3,12,-,TGTGCCATCGGCCAGAGTAATCAGCCCCAGCATTTT,CAIGQSNQPQHF
TRBJ2-7,-,TRBV6-5,15,TRBD2,TGTGCCAGCAGTTACTGGACTAGCGGGATCTACGAGCAGTACTTC,CASSYWTSGIYEQYF
TRBJ1-2,-,TRBV11-1,13,TRBD1,TGTGCCAGCAGCCGGACAGGGGACTATGGCTACACCTTC,CASSRTGDYGYTF
TRBJ2-3,-,TRBV4-3,11,-,TGCGCCAGCAGCCAAGGGGATACGCAGTATTTT,CASSQGDTQYF
TRBJ2-7,-,TRBV7-2,14,-,TGTGCCAGCAGCTTAGCGTACAGTAGCAGCGAGCAGTACTTC,CASSLAYSSSEQYF
TRBJ1-5,-,TRBV10-3,13,TRBD1,TGTGCCATCAGCCTGACAGGGGATCAGCCCCAGCATTTT,CAISLTGDQPQHF
TRBJ1-6,-,TRBV6-2/TRBV6-3,19,TRBD1,TGTGCCAGCAGTTCGTCGGGACAGGGGGCTCGAATAGCAAATTCACCCCTCCACTTT,CASSSSGQGARIANSPLHF
TRBJ1-4,-,TRBV7-6,14,TRBD1,TGTGCCAGCAGCAAGACAGGGCCTAATGAAAAACTGTTTTTT,CASSKTGPNEKLFF
TRBJ2-5,-,TRBV9,13,-,TGTGCCAGCAGCGTAGGGGGTGGGGAGACCCAGTACTTC,CASSVGGGETQYF
TRBJ2-7,once,TRBV15,15,TRBD1,TGTGCCACCAGCAGAGCTAGGACAGGGTCCTACGAGCAGTACTTC,CATSRARTGSYEQYF
TRBJ2-7,-,TRBV24-1,14,-,TGTGCCACCAGTGACTCGACTTTGGCCTACGAGCAGTACTTC,CATSDSTLAYEQYF
TRBJ2-7,-,TRBV12-3/TRBV12-4,14,-,TGTGCCAGCAGTTTAGACCCGAGCTCCTACGAGCAGTACTTC,CASSLDPSSYEQYF
TRBJ1-4,once,TRBV11-1,16,-,TGTGCCAGCAGCTTAGCGGGATCCCTCCTTTGGGAAAAACTGTTTTTT,CASSLAGSLLWEKLFF
TRBJ2-3,-,TRBV10-1,14,-,TGCGCCAGCAGTGACAGGGGAATGTCAGATACGCAGTATTTT,CASSDRGMSDTQYF
TRBJ2-2,-,TRBV4-2,18,TRBD2,TGTGCCAGCAGCCAACGGGGACTAGCGGTATCGAACACCGGGGAGCTGTTTTTT,CASSQRGLAVSNTGELFF
TRBJ2-5,-,TRBV11-3,15,TRBD2,TGTGCCAGCAGCGAGCGACATAGGGAGGGAGAGACCCAGTACTTC,CASSERHREGETQYF
TRBJ2-3,-,TRBV2,14,TRBD2,TGTGCCAGCATCGAAGCGGGGCAGACAGATACGCAGTATTTT,CASIEAGQTDTQYF
TRBJ2-6,-,TRBV10-1,13,TRBD2,TGCGCCAGCGGACTAGCAGGGGCCAACGTCCTGACTTTC,CASGLAGANVLTF
TRBJ1-6,-,TRBV15,14,-,TGTGCCACCAGCATTGACAACACCAATTCACCCCTCCACTTT,CATSIDNTNSPLHF
TRBJ1-5,-,TRBV7-6,13,-,TGTGCCAGCAGCACCGGACGGTATCAGCCCCAGCATTTT,CASSTGRYQPQHF
TRBJ1-4,once,TRBV7-2,13,TRBD1,TGTGCCAGCGGACAGGGACCTAATGAAAAACTGTTTTTT,CASGQGPNEKLFF
TRBJ2-5,-,TRBV27,12,-,TGCACCAGCAGTTTGTCGGGAGAGACCCAGTACTTC,CTSSLSGETQYF
TRBJ2-1,-,TRBV11-1,15,TRBD1,TGTGCCAGCAGCTATGGACAGGCAACCTACAATGAGCAGTTCTTC,CASSYGQATYNEQFF
TRBJ2-7,-,TRBV3-1,12,-,TGTGCCAGCAGCCAAGATCAGCGGGAGCAGTACTTC,CASSQDQREQYF
TRBJ2-2,-,TRBV11-2,16,-,TGTGCCAGCACCCGCCAGGTTGCTGCTAAGGCCGGGGAGCTGTTTTTT,CASTRQVAAKAGELFF
TRBJ2-1,-,TRBV7-3,12,TRBD2,TGTGCCAGCAGCTTCAGCCGGGACTACCAGTTCTTC,CASSFSRDYQFF
TRBJ1-1,-,TRBV4-2,15,TRBD1,TGTGCCAGCAGCCGACAGGGGGGTATGAACACTGAAGCTTTCTTT,CASSRQGGMNTEAFF
TRBJ2-7,-,TRBV18,12,-,TGTGCCAGCTCACCACTCGCAGACGAGCAGTACTTC,CASSPLADEQYF
TRBJ1-5,-,TRBV28,14,-,TGTGCCAGCAGTTTACACCACCCCAATCAGCCCCAGCATTTT,CASSLHHPNQPQHF
TRBJ2-3,-,TRBV12-3/TRBV12-4,15,-,TGTGCCAGCAGACCAGCAGCGGAAGCAAGAGATACGCAGTATTTT,CASRPAAEARDTQYF
TRBJ2-3,-,TRBV11-3,16,-,TGTGCCAGCAGCTTAGGTGCCAGGGGTGACACAGATACGCAGTATTTT,CASSLGARGDTDTQYF
TRBJ2-7,-,TRBV28,16,-,TGTGCCAGCAGTCCAACCTCTATCGCGGCGATATACGAGCAGTACTTC,CASSPTSIAAIYEQYF
TRBJ1-5,-,TRBV10-3,16,-,TGTGCCATCAGTGAGTCGGAAACAGCGCCCAATCAGCCCCAGCATTTT,CAISESETAPNQPQHF
TRBJ2-3,-,TRBV2,15,TRBD2,TGTGCCAGCAGTGAAAGCGGGAGGAGTTCAGATACGCAGTATTTT,CASSESGRSSDTQYF
TRBJ2-3,-,TRBV20-1,13,TRBD2,TGCAGTGCCAAACTAGCGGGAGCAGATACGCAGTATTTT,CSAKLAGADTQYF
TRBJ2-1,-,TRBV12-3/TRBV12-4,15,TRBD2,TGTGCCAGCAAATTAGCGGGAGGGGTGCACAATGAGCAGTTCTTC,CASKLAGGVHNEQFF
TRBJ2-1,-,TRBV20-1,13,-,TGCAGTGCTAGAGAGTCGGTGGCAGGCAGAGAGTTCTTC,CSARESVAGREFF
TRBJ1-1,few,TRBV18,14,-,TGTGCCAGCTCACCACCGAAGAAGAACACTGAAGCTTTCTTT,CASSPPKKNTEAFF